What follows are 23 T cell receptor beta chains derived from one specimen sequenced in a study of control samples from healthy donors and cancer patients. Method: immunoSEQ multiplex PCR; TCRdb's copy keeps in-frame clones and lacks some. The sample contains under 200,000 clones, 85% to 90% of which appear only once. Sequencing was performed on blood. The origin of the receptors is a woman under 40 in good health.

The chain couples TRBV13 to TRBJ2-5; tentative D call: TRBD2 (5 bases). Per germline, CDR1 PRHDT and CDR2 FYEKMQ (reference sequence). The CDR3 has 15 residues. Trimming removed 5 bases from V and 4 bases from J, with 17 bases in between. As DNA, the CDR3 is TGTGCCAGCAGCCCTCTCCCGGGGTCTGGAGAGACCCAGTACTTC. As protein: CASSPLPGSGETQYF.

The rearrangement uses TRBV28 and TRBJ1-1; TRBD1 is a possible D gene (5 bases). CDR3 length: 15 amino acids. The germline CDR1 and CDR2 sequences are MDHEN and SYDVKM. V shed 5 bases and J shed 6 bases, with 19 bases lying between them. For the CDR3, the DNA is TGTGCCAGCAGTAAACTAAAGGGGAAAGACGCTGAAGCTTTCTTT. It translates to CASSKLKGKDAEAFF.

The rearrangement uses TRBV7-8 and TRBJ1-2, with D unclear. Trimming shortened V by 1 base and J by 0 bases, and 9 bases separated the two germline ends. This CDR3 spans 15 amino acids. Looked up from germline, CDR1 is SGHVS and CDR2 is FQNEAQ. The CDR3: CASSLEGTANYGYTF. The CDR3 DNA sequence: TGTGCCAGCAGCTTAGAAGGAACAGCTAACTATGGCTACACCTTC.

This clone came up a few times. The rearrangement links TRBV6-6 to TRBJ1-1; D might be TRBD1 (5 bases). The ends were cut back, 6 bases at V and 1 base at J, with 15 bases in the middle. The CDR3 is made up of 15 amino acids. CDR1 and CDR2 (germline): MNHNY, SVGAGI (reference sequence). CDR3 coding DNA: TGTGCCAGCAGGCCACGGGGACGGCAGAACACTGAAGCTTTCTTT. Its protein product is CASRPRGRQNTEAFF.

DNA for the CDR3: TGTGCCAGCAGTGAAGGGCAGGGGGCCACAGATACGCAGTATTTT. Translating gives CASSEGQGATDTQYF. V usage is TRBV6-4 and J usage is TRBJ2-3; TRBD1 matches at 8 bases. V dropped 3 bases and J dropped 2; count of bases not matched to a gene: 4. Germline assignment: CDR1 MRHNA and CDR2 SNTAGT. This CDR3 is built from 15 residues.

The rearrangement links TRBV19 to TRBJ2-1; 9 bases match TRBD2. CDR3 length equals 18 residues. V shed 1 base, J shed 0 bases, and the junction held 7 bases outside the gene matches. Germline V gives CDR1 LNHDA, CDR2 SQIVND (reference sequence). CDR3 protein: CASSIASGGRASYNEQFF. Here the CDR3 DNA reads TGTGCCAGTAGTATAGCTTCGGGCGGGAGGGCCTCCTACAATGAGCAGTTCTTC.

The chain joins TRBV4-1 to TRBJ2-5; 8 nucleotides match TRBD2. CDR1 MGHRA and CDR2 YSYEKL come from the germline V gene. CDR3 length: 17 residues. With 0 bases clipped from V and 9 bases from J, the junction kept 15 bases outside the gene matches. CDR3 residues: CASSQDPLAGAGSPQYF. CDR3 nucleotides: TGCGCCAGCAGCCAAGATCCGCTAGCGGGTGCCGGGTCACCCCAGTACTTC.

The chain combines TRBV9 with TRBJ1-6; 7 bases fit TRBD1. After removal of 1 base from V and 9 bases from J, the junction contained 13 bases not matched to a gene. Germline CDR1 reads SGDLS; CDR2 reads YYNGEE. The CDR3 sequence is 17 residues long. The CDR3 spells CASSVLAGGSIGSPLHF. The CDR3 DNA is TGTGCCAGCAGCGTATTGGCAGGGGGGTCAATTGGTTCACCCCTCCACTTT.

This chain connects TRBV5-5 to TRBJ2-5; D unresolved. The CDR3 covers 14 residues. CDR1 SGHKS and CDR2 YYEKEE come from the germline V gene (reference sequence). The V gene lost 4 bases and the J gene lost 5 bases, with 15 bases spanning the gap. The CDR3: CASSLNPNRETQYF. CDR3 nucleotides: TGTGCCAGCAGCCTAAACCCGAACCGGGAGACCCAGTACTTC. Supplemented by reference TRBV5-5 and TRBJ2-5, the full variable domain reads DAGVTQSPTHLIKTRGQQVTLRCSPISGHKSVSWYQQVLGQGPQFIFQYYEKEERGRGNFPDRFSARQFPNYSSELNVNALLLGDSALYLCASSLNPNRETQYFGPGTRLLVL.

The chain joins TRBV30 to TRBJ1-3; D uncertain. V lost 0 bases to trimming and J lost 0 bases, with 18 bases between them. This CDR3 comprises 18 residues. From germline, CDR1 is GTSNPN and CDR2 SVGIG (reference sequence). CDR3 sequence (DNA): TGTGCCTGGAGTGTATCATTTTGGCTCTCAGACTCTGGAAACACCATATATTTT. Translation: CAWSVSFWLSDSGNTIYF.

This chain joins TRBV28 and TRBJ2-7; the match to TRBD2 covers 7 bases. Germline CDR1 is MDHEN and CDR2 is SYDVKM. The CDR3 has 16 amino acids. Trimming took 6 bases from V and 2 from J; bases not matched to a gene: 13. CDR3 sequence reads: CASSTQRRELPYEQYF. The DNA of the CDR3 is TGTGCCAGCAGCACCCAACGGCGGGAGCTTCCCTACGAGCAGTACTTC.

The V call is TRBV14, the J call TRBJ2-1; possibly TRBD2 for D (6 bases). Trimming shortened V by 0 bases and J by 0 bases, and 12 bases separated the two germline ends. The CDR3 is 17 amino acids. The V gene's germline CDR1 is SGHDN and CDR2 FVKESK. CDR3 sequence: CASSQDLFGGSYNEQFF. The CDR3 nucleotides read TGTGCCAGCAGCCAAGATTTGTTCGGGGGCTCCTACAATGAGCAGTTCTTC.

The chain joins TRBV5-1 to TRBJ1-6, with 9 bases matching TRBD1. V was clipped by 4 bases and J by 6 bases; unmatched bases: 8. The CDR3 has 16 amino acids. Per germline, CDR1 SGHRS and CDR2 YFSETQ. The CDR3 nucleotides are TGCGCCAGCAGCCCTCTTTGGGGACAGGGTAATTCACCCCTCCACTTT. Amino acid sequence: CASSPLWGQGNSPLHF.

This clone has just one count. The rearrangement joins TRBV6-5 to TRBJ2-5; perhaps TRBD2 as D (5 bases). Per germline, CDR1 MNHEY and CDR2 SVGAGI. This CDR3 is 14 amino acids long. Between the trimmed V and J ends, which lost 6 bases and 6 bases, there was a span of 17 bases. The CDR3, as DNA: TGTGCCAGCAGCCCCCATGAGGGCTGGCAGACCCAGTACTTC. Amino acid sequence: CASSPHEGWQTQYF.

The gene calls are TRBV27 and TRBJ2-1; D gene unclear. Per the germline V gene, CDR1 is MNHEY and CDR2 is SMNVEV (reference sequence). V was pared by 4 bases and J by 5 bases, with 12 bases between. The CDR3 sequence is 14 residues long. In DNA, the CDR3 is TGTGCCAGCAGTTCGCGAAACTCGAACAATGAGCAGTTCTTC. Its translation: CASSSRNSNNEQFF.

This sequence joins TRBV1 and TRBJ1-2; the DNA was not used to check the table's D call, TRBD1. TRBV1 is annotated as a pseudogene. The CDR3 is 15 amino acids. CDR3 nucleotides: TGCACCAGCAGCCAAGGGACAGGGCCAGATTATGGCTACACCTTC. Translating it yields CTSSQGTGPDYGYTF.

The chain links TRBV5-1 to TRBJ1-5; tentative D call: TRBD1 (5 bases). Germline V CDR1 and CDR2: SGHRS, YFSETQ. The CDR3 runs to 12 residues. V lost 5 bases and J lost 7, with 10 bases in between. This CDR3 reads CASSSRDQPQHF. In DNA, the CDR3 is TGCGCCAGCAGTTCCCGGGACCAGCCCCAGCATTTT.

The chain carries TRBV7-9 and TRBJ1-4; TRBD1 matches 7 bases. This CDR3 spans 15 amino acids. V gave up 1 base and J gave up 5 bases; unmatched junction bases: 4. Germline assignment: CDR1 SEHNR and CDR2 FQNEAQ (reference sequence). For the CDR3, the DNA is TGTGCCAGCAGCTTAGTGACAGGGAGAAATGAAAAACTGTTTTTT. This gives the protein CASSLVTGRNEKLFF.

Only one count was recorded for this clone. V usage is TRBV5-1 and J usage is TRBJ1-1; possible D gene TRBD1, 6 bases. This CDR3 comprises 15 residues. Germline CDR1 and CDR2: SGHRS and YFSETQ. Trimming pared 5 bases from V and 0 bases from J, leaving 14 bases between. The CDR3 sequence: CASSYGGTMNTEAFF. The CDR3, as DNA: TGCGCCAGCAGTTACGGGGGGACAATGAACACTGAAGCTTTCTTT.

CDR3 nucleotide sequence: TGTGCCAGCAGCCCCGCAGGTCAAACTAGCACAGATACGCAGTATTTT. The encoded protein is CASSPAGQTSTDTQYF. The gene calls are TRBV12-1 and TRBJ2-3; the D call of TRBD1 is as the table states it, not checked on the DNA. TRBV12-1 is a recognized pseudogene. CDR3 length equals 16 residues.

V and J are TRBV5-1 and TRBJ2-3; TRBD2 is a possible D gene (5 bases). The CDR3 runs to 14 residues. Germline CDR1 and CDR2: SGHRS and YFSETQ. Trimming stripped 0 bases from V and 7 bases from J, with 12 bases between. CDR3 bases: TGCGCCAGCAGCTTGGGGGGTACCGGGAATACGCAGTATTTT. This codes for CASSLGGTGNTQYF.

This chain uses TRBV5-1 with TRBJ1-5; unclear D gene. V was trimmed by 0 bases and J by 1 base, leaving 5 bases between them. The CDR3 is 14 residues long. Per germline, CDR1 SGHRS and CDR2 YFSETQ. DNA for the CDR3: TGCGCCAGCAGCTTGGAAGGGAGCAATCAGCCCCAGCATTTT. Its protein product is CASSLEGSNQPQHF.

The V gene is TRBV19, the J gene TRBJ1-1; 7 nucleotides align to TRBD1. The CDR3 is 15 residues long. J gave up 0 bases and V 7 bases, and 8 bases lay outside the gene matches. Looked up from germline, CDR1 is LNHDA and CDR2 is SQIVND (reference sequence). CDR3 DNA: TGTGCCAGTACCTTAGTAGGGGGCCTGAACACTGAAGCTTTCTTT. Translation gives CASTLVGGLNTEAFF.